The clone carrying this T cell receptor beta chain has ten or more counts. What it recognizes is unknown. Trimming shortened V by 0 bases and J by 5 bases, and 17 bases separated the two germline ends. The CDR3 spans 16 residues. Looked up from germline, CDR1 is DFQATT and CDR2 is SNEGSKA (reference sequence). The time point was: persistent/refractory GD, antithyroid drugs over 5 years with positive TRAb. RNA extracted from PBMCs served as the sequencing template. The data originate from a study of regulatory T cells in long-lasting Graves disease. Study-level information: The term persistent Graves' disease signified upward of 5 years on antithyroid drugs with positive TSH receptor antibodies. The study's findings and limits: Between persistent patients, fewer than 3,500 public clonotypes were shared, exceeding the 966 shared between new patients.

Both iRepertoire HTBI primers and Arm-PCR of CDR3 regions were used to build the TCR beta libraries. Each CDR3 protein gets one entry after TCRdb re-called the multiplex PCR reads with MiXCR. This table holds under 450,000 distinct CDR3 sequences, roughly a quarter found once. The chain recombines TRBV20-1 with TRBJ1-5, with D unclear. The source is a female donor with Graves disease. Sequencing was performed on peripheral blood mononuclear cells (PBMCs), taken when the disease was refractory, from a patient treated with antithyroid drugs. For the CDR3, the DNA is TGCAGTGCTAGAGATCCTAAACGGGGAGAGCATCAGCCCCAGCATTTT. It yields the protein CSARDPKRGEHQPQHF.